The clone carrying this T cell receptor (beta chain) occurred many times. Its target is unknown. The CDR3 is made up of 13 amino acids. Germline V gene data show CDR1 as MDHEN and CDR2 as SYDVKM. Trimming shortened V by 4 bases and J by 7 bases, and 14 bases separated the two germline ends. These data come from a study of T cells after posttransplantation cyclophosphamide. Profiled with immunoSEQ multiplex PCR; TCRdb holds only in-frame clones, not every one. This sample carries 30,000 to 50,000 clones, none of them present only once. Notes on the study in general: Donor-recipient repertoire similarity was low at 1-2 months, rising over year one. Recipient CMV seropositivity and CMV reactivation strongly tracked TRB clonality. Tissue-infiltrating T cells from skin or gut overlapped little with blood T cells.

Peripheral blood was collected from the related graft donor on the marrow donation day. The V gene is TRBV28, the J gene TRBJ2-7; a weak D match, TRBD2 (7 bases). Sequenced: PBMCs. The receptor's source is a woman between 50 and 59 years old in good health and a related stem cell transplant donor. Written as DNA, the CDR3 is TGTGCCAGCAGTTCCGGGGGGCGGCGGGAGCAGTACTTC. It codes for CASSSGGRREQYF. The full variable domain, its missing parts supplied by reference TRBV28 and TRBJ2-7, is DVKVTQSSRYLVKRTGEKVFLECVQDMDHENMFWYRQDPGLGLRLIYFSYDVKMKEKGDIPEGYSVSREKKERFSLILESASTNQTSMYLCASSSGGRREQYFGPGTRLTVT.